Listed below are T cell receptor beta chains from one sample, sequenced in a study of T cell responses to AZD1222 COVID-19 vaccine. Assay used: immunoSEQ multiplex PCR; TCRdb lists only in-frame clones, some missing. The sample contains fewer than 200,000 clones, 80% to 90% of which appear only once. Sequencing used peripheral blood, obtained 28 days after the second AZD1222 dose. The source of these receptors is an adult who received the AZD1222 COVID-19 vaccine. Both conserved end residues are part of each CDR3. D genes are given only for firm matches. Clone size is not always given. Where it is, it says once, few, many or a class for expanded clones.

>TRBV7-2|.|TRBJ1-2|.
TGTGCCAGCAGCTTGGACGGGGGCGGCTATGGCTACACCTTC
CASSLDGGGYGYTF
>TRBV5-1|few|TRBJ2-7|TRBD2
TGCGCCAGCAGCCCGGGAGGGCGGATCTCGTTCTCCTACGAGCAGTACTTC
CASSPGGRISFSYEQYF
>TRBV29-1|.|TRBJ1-1|.
TGCAGCGTTGAAGATATCCCGAACACTGAAGCTTTCTTT
CSVEDIPNTEAFF
>TRBV19|once|TRBJ1-2|TRBD1
TGTGCCAGTAGCGGGACAGGGGGGAACTATGGCTACACCTTC
CASSGTGGNYGYTF
>TRBV7-3|once|TRBJ2-2|TRBD1
TGTGCCAGCAGCATTACAAACACAGGGGCCGGGGAGCTGTTTTTT
CASSITNTGAGELFF
>TRBV2|.|TRBJ1-2|.
TGTGCCAGCGCAGGGGAGTTGAACTATGGCTACACCTTC
CASAGELNYGYTF
>TRBV18|.|TRBJ1-3|TRBD1
TGTGCCAGCTCACCGGGACAGGGCTCTGGAAACACCATATATTTT
CASSPGQGSGNTIYF
>TRBV4-1|.|TRBJ2-7|.
TGCGCCAGCAGCCGTGCTTCCTCGGAGGGGGATCCCTACGAGCAGTACTTC
CASSRASSEGDPYEQYF
>TRBV7-9|.|TRBJ1-4|TRBD1
TGTGCCAGCAGCCCTGGGGGACAGTATAATGAAAAACTGTTTTTT
CASSPGGQYNEKLFF
>TRBV7-2|.|TRBJ2-2|.
TGTGCCAGCAGCTCCCCCGGGACCGAGCACACCGGGGAGCTGTTTTTT
CASSSPGTEHTGELFF
>TRBV20-1|once|TRBJ1-1|TRBD1
TGCAGTGCCAGGACAGGGCCTGAAGCTTTCTTT
CSARTGPEAFF